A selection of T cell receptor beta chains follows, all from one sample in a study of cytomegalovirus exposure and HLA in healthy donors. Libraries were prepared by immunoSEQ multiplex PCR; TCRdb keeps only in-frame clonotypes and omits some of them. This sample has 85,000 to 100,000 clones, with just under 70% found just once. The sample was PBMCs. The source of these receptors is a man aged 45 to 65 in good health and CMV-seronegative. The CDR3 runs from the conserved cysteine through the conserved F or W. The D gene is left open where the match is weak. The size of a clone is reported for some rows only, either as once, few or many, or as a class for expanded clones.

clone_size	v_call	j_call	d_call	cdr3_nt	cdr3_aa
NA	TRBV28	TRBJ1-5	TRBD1	TGTGCCAGCAGTCGAGACAGGGTAGTTGTCAGTCAGCCCCAGCATTTT	CASSRDRVVVSQPQHF
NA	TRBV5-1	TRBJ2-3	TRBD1	TGCGCCAGCAGCTACGGACAGGGGCCACTCACAGATACGCAGTATTTT	CASSYGQGPLTDTQYF
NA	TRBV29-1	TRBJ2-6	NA	TGCAGCGTCGCAGGGGGGGCCAACGTCCTGACTTTC	CSVAGGANVLTF
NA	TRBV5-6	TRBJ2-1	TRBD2	TGTGCCAGCAGCTTGGGTAGCGGGAAGGGGGACAATGAGCAGTTCTTC	CASSLGSGKGDNEQFF
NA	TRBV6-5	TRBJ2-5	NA	TGTGCCAGCAGCCTCAGGGTCCCAGAGACCCAGTACTTC	CASSLRVPETQYF
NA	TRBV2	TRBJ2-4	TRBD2	TGTGCCAGCAGGACTAGCCGAGGGGACATTCAGTACTTC	CASRTSRGDIQYF
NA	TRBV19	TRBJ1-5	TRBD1	TGTGCCAGTAGTATCGACATGACAGGGGTTCAGCCCCAGCATTTT	CASSIDMTGVQPQHF
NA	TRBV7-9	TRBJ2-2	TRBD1	TGTGCCAGCAGCTTAGGGACAGGCGGGGAGCTGTTTTTT	CASSLGTGGELFF
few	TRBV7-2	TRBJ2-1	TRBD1	TGTGCCAGCAGCGCGGGACAGGGGTTCTACAATGAGCAGTTCTTC	CASSAGQGFYNEQFF
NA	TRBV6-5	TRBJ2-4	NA	TGTGCCAGCAGTTACCGGGCGGGGAACGACATTCAGTACTTC	CASSYRAGNDIQYF
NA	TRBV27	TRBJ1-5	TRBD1	TGTGCCAGCAGTTTACGGACAGGCTATAGCAATCAGCCCCAGCATTTT	CASSLRTGYSNQPQHF
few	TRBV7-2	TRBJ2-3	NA	TGTGCCAGCAGCTTATATAGCACAGATACGCAGTATTTT	CASSLYSTDTQYF
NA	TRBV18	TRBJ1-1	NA	TGTGCCAGCTCACGAGCGGGTCCCCAACGGGACACTGAAGCTTTCTTT	CASSRAGPQRDTEAFF
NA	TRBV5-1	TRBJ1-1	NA	TGCGCCAGCGGGGCGGACCGCTCGAACACTGAAGCTTTCTTT	CASGADRSNTEAFF
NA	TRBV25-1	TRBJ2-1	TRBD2	TGTGCCAGCAGTGTAATAGCGGGAGACAATGAGCAGTTCTTC	CASSVIAGDNEQFF
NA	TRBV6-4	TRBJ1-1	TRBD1	TGTGCCAGCAGAGACACGACAGGGTGGACTGAAGCTTTCTTT	CASRDTTGWTEAFF
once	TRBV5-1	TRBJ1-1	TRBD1	TGCGCCAGCAGCTTGGATCAACAGGGGGCCTACACTGAAGCTTTCTTT	CASSLDQQGAYTEAFF
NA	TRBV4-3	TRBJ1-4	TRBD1	TGCGCCAGTTGTCAGGGGGATGAAAAACTGTTTTTT	CASCQGDEKLFF
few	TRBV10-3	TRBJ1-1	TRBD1	TGTGCCACTGAGGACAGGGTGGGCACTGAAGCTTTCTTT	CATEDRVGTEAFF
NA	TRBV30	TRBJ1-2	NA	TGTGCCTGGAGTCTCGGGAACTATGGCTACACCTTC	CAWSLGNYGYTF
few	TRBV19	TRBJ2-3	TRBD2	TGTGCCAGTAGTGGCCCAGCGGGAGGGGTCACAGATACGCAGTATTTT	CASSGPAGGVTDTQYF
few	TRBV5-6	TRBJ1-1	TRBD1	TGTGCCAGCAGCTTGCGGGACAGGGAAGCTTTCTTT	CASSLRDREAFF
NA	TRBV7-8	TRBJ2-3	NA	TGTGCCAGCAGCTTAGGAGGCACAGATACGCAGTATTTT	CASSLGGTDTQYF
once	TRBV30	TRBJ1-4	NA	TGTGCCTGGAGTATGGGCCTTAATGAAAAACTGTTTTTT	CAWSMGLNEKLFF
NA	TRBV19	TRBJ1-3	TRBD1	TGTGCCAGTAGTGGGGACAGGGTTCAGGGTGGAAACACCATATATTTT	CASSGDRVQGGNTIYF
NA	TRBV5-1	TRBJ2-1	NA	TGCGCCAGCAGCTTGAACGGTGTTTACTCCTACAATGAGCAGTTCTTC	CASSLNGVYSYNEQFF
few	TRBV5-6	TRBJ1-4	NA	TGTGCCAGCAGCTTGGCCGCGGGGGGCAATGAAAAACTGTTTTTT	CASSLAAGGNEKLFF
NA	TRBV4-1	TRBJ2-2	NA	TGCGCCAGCAGCCTACTGGGCGGGTCGAACACCGGGGAGCTGTTTTTT	CASSLLGGSNTGELFF
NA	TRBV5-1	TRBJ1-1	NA	TGCGCCAGCAGCCCAATTGGAGGGAACACTGAAGCTTTCTTT	CASSPIGGNTEAFF
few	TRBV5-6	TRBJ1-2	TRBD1	TGTGCCAGCAGCTGGGGGACAGGGATCCCCGGGCTGGCTAACTATGGCTACACCTTC	CASSWGTGIPGLANYGYTF
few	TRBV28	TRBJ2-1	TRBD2	TGTGCCAGCAGTTTATGGAACTTAGCGGGGGGGCCGGGTGAGCAGTTCTTC	CASSLWNLAGGPGEQFF
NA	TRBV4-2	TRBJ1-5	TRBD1	TGTGCCAGCAGCCAAGACCCCCAGGGACAGGGTAGGAGTCAGCCCCAGCATTTT	CASSQDPQGQGRSQPQHF